This is a list of T cell receptor beta chains from one sample in a study of control samples from healthy donors and cancer patients. Measured with immunoSEQ multiplex PCR; TCRdb has only the in-frame clones, and not every one. The sample holds around 100,000 clones, 92% seen once. Sequencing used blood. The receptors stem from a human donor in good health. The donor label of this sample is uncertain. Each CDR3 is given with its conserved first and last residue. D genes are given only for firm matches. Only part of the rows carry a size: once, few, many, or a class if the clone is expanded.

v_gene: TRBV28; j_gene: TRBJ2-3; d_gene: .; abundance: .; CDR3aa: CASSPRTHQETDTQYF; CDR3nt: TGTGCCAGCAGTCCTAGGACCCACCAGGAGACAGATACGCAGTATTTT
v_gene: TRBV18; j_gene: TRBJ2-1; d_gene: TRBD1; abundance: .; CDR3aa: CASSLGTGGFNEQFF; CDR3nt: TGTGCCAGCTCACTTGGGACAGGGGGCTTCAATGAGCAGTTCTTC
v_gene: TRBV14; j_gene: TRBJ1-6; d_gene: .; abundance: .; CDR3aa: CASSQQQLSYNSPLHF; CDR3nt: TGTGCCAGCAGCCAGCAACAGCTCTCCTATAATTCACCCCTCCACTTT
v_gene: TRBV9; j_gene: TRBJ1-1; d_gene: .; abundance: .; CDR3aa: CASSVAQADTEAFF; CDR3nt: TGTGCCAGCAGCGTAGCTCAGGCGGACACTGAAGCTTTCTTT
v_gene: TRBV6-1; j_gene: TRBJ1-5; d_gene: TRBD1; abundance: .; CDR3aa: CASSEDRVQPQHF; CDR3nt: TGTGCCAGCAGTGAGGACAGGGTTCAGCCCCAGCATTTT
v_gene: TRBV6-5; j_gene: TRBJ1-2; d_gene: .; abundance: .; CDR3aa: CASSRENYGYTF; CDR3nt: TGTGCCAGCAGTCGGGAAAACTATGGCTACACCTTC
v_gene: TRBV12-5; j_gene: TRBJ1-2; d_gene: .; abundance: .; CDR3aa: CASGLPPYGYTF; CDR3nt: TGTGCTAGTGGTTTGCCTCCGTATGGCTACACCTTC
v_gene: TRBV12-3/TRBV12-4; j_gene: TRBJ1-1; d_gene: .; abundance: .; CDR3aa: CASSSSGSPEAFF; CDR3nt: TGTGCCAGCAGCTCCAGCGGAAGTCCTGAAGCTTTCTTT
v_gene: TRBV6-5; j_gene: TRBJ1-2; d_gene: TRBD1; abundance: .; CDR3aa: CASSFLGTGVNYGYTF; CDR3nt: TGTGCCAGCAGTTTCCTCGGGACAGGGGTTAATTATGGCTACACCTTC
v_gene: TRBV7-3; j_gene: TRBJ1-1; d_gene: .; abundance: once; CDR3aa: CASSQGRNTEAFF; CDR3nt: TGTGCCAGCAGCCAAGGGAGGAACACTGAAGCTTTCTTT
v_gene: TRBV21-1; j_gene: TRBJ2-5; d_gene: .; abundance: .; CDR3aa: CASTNRDETQYF; CDR3nt: TGTGCCAGCACCAACAGGGATGAGACCCAGTACTTC
v_gene: TRBV28; j_gene: TRBJ1-4; d_gene: .; abundance: once; CDR3aa: CASSPPGTNEKLFF; CDR3nt: TGTGCCAGCAGTCCACCTGGGACTAATGAAAAACTGTTTTTT
v_gene: TRBV29-1; j_gene: TRBJ1-1; d_gene: .; abundance: .; CDR3aa: CSVFDRANTEAFF; CDR3nt: TGCAGCGTTTTCGACAGAGCGAACACTGAAGCTTTCTTT
v_gene: TRBV6-2/TRBV6-3; j_gene: TRBJ2-5; d_gene: .; abundance: .; CDR3aa: CASSYVGETQYF; CDR3nt: TGTGCCAGCAGTTACGTCGGGGAGACCCAGTACTTC
v_gene: TRBV7-9; j_gene: TRBJ1-1; d_gene: .; abundance: .; CDR3aa: CASSPRGDLTEAFF; CDR3nt: TGTGCCAGCAGCCCCCGGGGGGACCTCACTGAAGCTTTCTTT
v_gene: TRBV5-1; j_gene: TRBJ2-2; d_gene: .; abundance: .; CDR3aa: CASSSGQVPAGGTGELFF; CDR3nt: TGCGCCAGCAGCTCGGGACAGGTCCCGGCGGGGGGCACCGGGGAGCTGTTTTTT
v_gene: TRBV24-1; j_gene: TRBJ1-2; d_gene: .; abundance: .; CDR3aa: CATSQGRSYGYTF; CDR3nt: TGTGCCACCAGCCAAGGACGGAGTTATGGCTACACCTTC
v_gene: TRBV12-3/TRBV12-4; j_gene: TRBJ2-4; d_gene: .; abundance: few; CDR3aa: CASSWGLGNIQYF; CDR3nt: TGTGCCAGCAGTTGGGGACTGGGAAACATTCAGTACTTC
v_gene: TRBV2; j_gene: TRBJ2-5; d_gene: .; abundance: once; CDR3aa: CASRRGPETQYF; CDR3nt: TGTGCCAGCCGACGGGGGCCCGAGACCCAGTACTTC
v_gene: TRBV6-1; j_gene: TRBJ1-3; d_gene: .; abundance: .; CDR3aa: CASSEEGFSSGNTIYF; CDR3nt: TGTGCCAGCAGTGAAGAGGGATTTAGCTCTGGAAACACCATATATTTT
v_gene: TRBV24-1; j_gene: TRBJ1-5; d_gene: .; abundance: .; CDR3aa: CATSEEGRNQPQHF; CDR3nt: TGTGCCACCAGTGAGGAGGGAAGGAATCAGCCCCAGCATTTT
v_gene: TRBV3-1/TRBV3-2; j_gene: TRBJ1-4; d_gene: .; abundance: .; CDR3aa: CASSQDLALRGPEKLFF; CDR3nt: TGTGCCAGCAGCCAAGATCTGGCCCTCCGCGGGCCTGAAAAACTGTTTTTT